These T cell receptor beta chains were read from a single sample in a study of CD8 T cells in Susac syndrome. TCRdb redid the calling of the immunoSEQ multiplex PCR reads with MiXCR, one entry per CDR3 protein. The sample holds 150,000 to 200,000 distinct CDR3 sequences, 94% seen once. Sequenced material: CD4+ T cells from PBMCs. All receptors come from a human donor with Susac syndrome. The CDR3 runs from the conserved cysteine through the conserved F or W. Each record gives: D gene, V gene, CDR3 protein. D genes are given only for firm matches.

D: NA; V: TRBV7-3; CDR3: CASSSMGEDTQYF
D: NA; V: TRBV12-3/TRBV12-4; CDR3: CASSLYRGLVNTQYF
D: NA; V: TRBV3-1; CDR3: CASSVTGETQYF
D: NA; V: TRBV5-1; CDR3: CASSVNMGGNTEAFF
D: TRBD2; V: TRBV3-1; CDR3: CASSPGRAGGTDTQYF
D: TRBD1; V: TRBV12-3/TRBV12-4; CDR3: CASSTTGVNQPQHF
D: NA; V: TRBV5-1; CDR3: CASSLGSANTEAFF
D: TRBD1; V: TRBV9; CDR3: CASNAGPGTDSPLHF
D: NA; V: TRBV7-8; CDR3: CASSPDVVYGYTF
D: TRBD1; V: TRBV20-1; CDR3: CSAKQGGANEKLFF
D: NA; V: TRBV20-1; CDR3: CSASGVTNTGELFF
D: NA; V: TRBV19; CDR3: CASSPRGDLSPLHF
D: NA; V: TRBV20-1; CDR3: CSARGGVNQPQHF
D: NA; V: TRBV6-5; CDR3: CASSAGPEQYF
D: NA; V: TRBV20-1; CDR3: CSATLFGEQFF
D: NA; V: TRBV30; CDR3: CAWSSRGTPDTDTQYF
D: NA; V: TRBV5-1; CDR3: CASSFLVSTDTQYF
D: TRBD2; V: TRBV4-2; CDR3: CASSQDTGGGTNTGELFF
D: NA; V: TRBV20-1; CDR3: CSARDGAYSNQPQHF
D: TRBD1; V: TRBV20-1; CDR3: CSARVNPDRDSNQPQHF
D: TRBD2; V: TRBV7-7; CDR3: CASSRDLAGGQNEQFF
D: NA; V: TRBV20-1; CDR3: CSAGGMNTEAFF
D: NA; V: TRBV11-2; CDR3: CASSPSTSVQVF
D: TRBD1; V: TRBV5-1; CDR3: CASSLGLTGGRSPEAFF
D: TRBD1; V: TRBV19; CDR3: CASSRTGVGTDTQYF
D: NA; V: TRBV5-1; CDR3: CASSPTATGSNYGYTF
D: TRBD1; V: TRBV24-1; CDR3: CATSDSTGVEVF
D: TRBD1; V: TRBV20-1; CDR3: CSAPTRQGSGGNTIYF
D: TRBD2; V: TRBV5-4; CDR3: CASSTRTSGGETQYF
D: NA; V: TRBV6-1; CDR3: CASSMSSWRGQTDTQYF
D: TRBD1; V: TRBV29-1; CDR3: CSVDRDRAGEQYF
D: NA; V: TRBV7-2; CDR3: CASSSRIGPQHF
D: NA; V: TRBV20-1; CDR3: CSASHSLDTQYF
D: TRBD2; V: TRBV3-1; CDR3: CASSPRTSGGTDTQYF
D: NA; V: TRBV20-1; CDR3: CSARDRILAYEQYF
D: NA; V: TRBV5-4; CDR3: CASSWETGIKTQYF
D: NA; V: TRBV9; CDR3: CASSATPQSTDTQYF
D: TRBD1; V: TRBV6-2/TRBV6-3; CDR3: CASSSGTGAINQPQHF
D: NA; V: TRBV29-1; CDR3: CSAYRGGTEAFF
D: NA; V: TRBV6-2/TRBV6-3; CDR3: CASSPQGSRQYF
D: NA; V: TRBV7-2; CDR3: CASSMIKREQFF
D: TRBD2; V: TRBV12-3/TRBV12-4; CDR3: CASSSAGGYYNEQFF
D: TRBD2; V: TRBV12-3/TRBV12-4; CDR3: CASSPGTSGGKETQYF
D: TRBD1; V: TRBV30; CDR3: CAWSDRERPQHF
D: TRBD1; V: TRBV7-2; CDR3: CASSFGQGALEQYF
D: TRBD1; V: TRBV7-9; CDR3: CASSSRQGGTEAFF
D: NA; V: TRBV7-6; CDR3: CASSSDTHRAEAFF
D: NA; V: TRBV3-1; CDR3: CASSQPPWELFF
D: TRBD2; V: TRBV20-1; CDR3: CSARDPLSGGTDTQYF
D: TRBD1; V: TRBV2; CDR3: CASRPLGGQPQHF
D: NA; V: TRBV3-1; CDR3: CASSQAGWGTEAFF
D: NA; V: TRBV2; CDR3: CASSLEVRGNTEAFF
D: NA; V: TRBV15; CDR3: CATSARGGGGQYF
D: TRBD1; V: TRBV20-1; CDR3: CSARGTGVHFSYEQYF
D: NA; V: TRBV2; CDR3: CASSAEQGDTQYF
D: TRBD1; V: TRBV2; CDR3: CASSGQGFDNEQFF
D: TRBD1; V: TRBV5-4; CDR3: CASSLSDRGLTQYF
D: NA; V: TRBV12-3/TRBV12-4; CDR3: CASSLVAGGAQETQYF
D: NA; V: TRBV19; CDR3: CASRVREDQPQHF
D: TRBD1; V: TRBV12-3/TRBV12-4; CDR3: CASRTPGQGIGEQYF